The 22 T cell receptor beta chains below all came from one sample that was sequenced in a study of Ad26.COV2.S vaccination and SARS-CoV-2 variants. Profiled with immunoSEQ multiplex PCR; TCRdb holds only in-frame clones, not every one. The sample has approximately 480,000 clones; 87% are singletons. Treatment defined: some 20 received Ad26.COV2.S at low or high dose, single or two shots; about 5 received placebo; per-sample allocation not given. Each sample was drawn 63 days after the first injection (of vaccine or placebo). The starting material was peripheral blood, obtained in a trial of Ad26.COV2.S vaccine versus placebo. All receptors derive from a person between 18 and 60 years old who received the Ad26.COV2.S COVID-19 vaccine or a placebo.

V is TRBV2 and J is TRBJ2-1; a possible D gene is TRBD2 (6 bases). Germline V gene sequence: CDR1 SNHLY, CDR2 FYNNEI. The V end lost 4 bases, the J end lost 7 bases, and 17 bases lay between the germline ends. The CDR3 length is 15 residues. The CDR3 bases are TGTGCCAGCAGTGGAGTGGCGGGGAAAAGGAATGAGCAGTTCTTC. It encodes CASSGVAGKRNEQFF. Supplemented by reference TRBV2 and TRBJ2-1, the full variable domain reads EPEVTQTPSHQVTQMGQEVILRCVPISNHLYFYWYRQILGQKVEFLVSFYNNEISEKSEIFDDQFSVERPDGSNFTLKIRSTKLEDSAMYFCASSGVAGKRNEQFFGPGTRLTVL.

CDR3 loop: CASSETGGTEAFF. As DNA, the CDR3 is TGTGCCAGTAGCGAAACAGGGGGCACTGAAGCTTTCTTT. This chain connects TRBV19 to TRBJ1-1, with 8 bases fitting TRBD1. The CDR3 length is 13 residues. Germline V lookup: CDR1 LNHDA, CDR2 SQIVND (reference sequence). V dropped 6 bases and J dropped 4; count of bases not matched to a gene: 4.

The chain uses TRBV19 and TRBJ2-1; 10 nucleotides match TRBD2. Germline CDR1 reads LNHDA; CDR2 reads SQIVND (reference sequence). The CDR3 is 15 residues long. V shed 5 bases, J shed 8 bases, and the junction held 9 bases outside the gene matches. This CDR3 is CASSYSGRGEYEQFF. The CDR3 nucleotides read TGTGCCAGTAGTTACAGCGGGAGGGGGGAGTATGAGCAGTTCTTC.

V usage is TRBV6-5 and J usage is TRBJ1-6; a weak D match, TRBD1 (5 bases). The V end lost 6 bases, the J end lost 10 bases, and 13 bases lay between the germline ends. The length of the CDR3 is 13 residues. The germline V gene has CDR1 MNHEY and CDR2 SVGAGI. The CDR3 loop is CASRNSGESPLHF. The CDR3 DNA is TGTGCCAGCAGGAACTCGGGGGAATCACCCCTCCACTTT.

The chain uses TRBV19 and TRBJ1-2; D gene ambiguous. The length of the CDR3 is 16 residues. Germline CDR1 LNHDA, CDR2 SQIVND (reference sequence). The V and J ends lost 5 bases and 3 bases respectively, with 19 bases between them. CDR3 region: CASSSTRVGFHYGYTF. The CDR3 nucleotides read TGTGCCAGTAGTTCCACCCGGGTCGGGTTCCACTATGGCTACACCTTC.

This clone showed up just once. The CDR3 DNA follows: TGTGCCAGCAGCCAGGACAGGTTGAATTTTCAGCCCCAGCATTTT. Its protein is CASSQDRLNFQPQHF. V and J are TRBV6-2 or TRBV6-3 and TRBJ1-5; 7 nucleotides line up with TRBD1. The V segment lost 6 bases and the J segment 6 bases; nucleotides outside the gene matches: 11. The CDR3 covers 15 residues. The germline V gene encodes CDR1 MNHEY and CDR2 SVGEGT.

The V gene is TRBV5-5, the J gene TRBJ1-5, with unresolved D. The germline gives CDR1 SGHKS, CDR2 YYEKEE (reference sequence). The CDR3 length is 15 residues. Trimming removed 1 base from V and 4 bases from J, with 12 bases in between. In nucleotides, the CDR3 is TGTGCCAGCAGCTTGACAAGCGGGGAAAATCAGCCCCAGCATTTT. This gives the protein CASSLTSGENQPQHF.

This clone was observed a few times. Other nucleotide sequences from this sample produce the same CDR3. The gene calls are TRBV18 and TRBJ1-1, with no clear D. The CDR3 extends over 13 amino acids. Trimming removed 6 bases at V and 1 base at J, with 9 bases between. The germline V gene encodes CDR1 KGHSH and CDR2 LQKENI. The DNA for the CDR3 is TGTGCCAGCTCGCCCGACCAGAACACTGAAGCTTTCTTT. Its protein is CASSPDQNTEAFF. Filled out from reference TRBV18 and TRBJ1-1, the complete variable domain reads NAGVMQNPRHLVRRRGQEARLRCSPMKGHSHVYWYRQLPEEGLKFMVYLQKENIIDESGMPKERFSAEFPKEGPSILRIQQVVRGDSAAYFCASSPDQNTEAFFGQGTRLTVV.

The chain has TRBV28 and TRBJ2-3, with TRBD2 matching over 8 bases. The CDR3 loop spans 16 amino acids. Per the germline V gene, CDR1 is MDHEN and CDR2 is SYDVKM. The ends lost 8 bases at V and 1 base at J; junction bases unmatched: 11. The CDR3 sequence: CASGTLLAAGTDTQYF. The CDR3 nucleotides read TGTGCCAGCGGCACGCTACTAGCGGCCGGCACAGATACGCAGTATTTT.

This clone was seen more than once but under ten times. The chain has TRBV7-2 and TRBJ2-2, with 14 bases identical to TRBD2. Germline V gene lookup returns CDR1 SGHTA and CDR2 FQGNSA. J was trimmed by 6 bases and V by 1 base; bases with no gene match: 4. The CDR3 contains 17 residues. In DNA, the CDR3 is TGTGCCAGCAGCTTAGGACTAGCGGGAGGGTTCGCCGGGGAGCTGTTTTTT. The encoded protein is CASSLGLAGGFAGELFF.

The rearrangement uses TRBV24-1 and TRBJ2-2, with a weak D call TRBD2 (5 bases). Between the trimmed V and J ends, which lost 7 bases and 4 bases, there was a span of 12 bases. This CDR3 is built from 14 residues. In germline, CDR1 is KGHDR, CDR2 SFDVKD. The CDR3 DNA reads TGTGCCACCAGCCCAGCTCGGGGCACCGGGGAGCTGTTTTTT. Translated, it gives CATSPARGTGELFF.

Concerning this clone: At the DNA level, this CDR3 is encoded by other sequences in the same sample as well. Written as DNA, the CDR3 is TGCAGCGTTGAGCGGCGGCTGAACACTGAAGCTTTCTTT. Protein: CSVERRLNTEAFF. The gene calls are TRBV29-1 and TRBJ1-1; no reliable D call. The CDR3 is 13 residues long. Germline loops: CDR1 SQVTM, CDR2 ANQGSEA. V gave up 3 bases and J gave up 0 bases, with 8 bases separating them. Variable domain in full (rest from reference TRBV29-1 and TRBJ1-1): SAVISQKPSRDICQRGTSLTIQCQVDSQVTMMFWYRQQPGQSLTLIATANQGSEATYESGFVIDKFPISRPNLTFSTLTVSNMSPEDSSIYLCSVERRLNTEAFFGQGTRLTVV.

The chain carries TRBV6-5 and TRBJ2-5; D is perhaps TRBD1 (5 bases). The CDR3 has 13 residues. Deletions cut 6 bases from V and 7 bases from J, with 15 bases between. From germline, CDR1 is MNHEY and CDR2 SVGAGI. CDR3 bases: TGTGCCAGCAGGAGAGACGACCAGGGGACCCAGTACTTC. Protein product: CASRRDDQGTQYF.

The V gene is TRBV27, the J gene TRBJ2-1, with D possibly matching TRBD2 (5 bases). Deletions cut 8 bases from V and 4 bases from J, with 9 bases between. This CDR3 comprises 12 residues. CDR1 and CDR2 (germline): MNHEY, SMNVEV (reference sequence). CDR3 sequence: CASGGSYNEQFF. CDR3 sequence (DNA): TGTGCCAGCGGAGGTTCGTACAATGAGCAGTTCTTC.

The chain combines TRBV7-8 with TRBJ2-2; unclear D gene. The germline gives CDR1 SGHVS, CDR2 FQNEAQ. The CDR3 length is 12 residues. Trimming stripped 5 bases from V and 6 bases from J, with 7 bases between. CDR3 DNA sequence: TGTGCCAGCAGCCCCCCACCCGGGGAGCTGTTTTTT. Translating gives CASSPPPGELFF.

This clone was counted only a few times. The chain combines TRBV5-5 with TRBJ2-7, with 9 bases identical to TRBD1. Germline CDR1 and CDR2: SGHKS and YYEKEE (reference sequence). This CDR3 is built from 15 residues. J gave up 2 bases and V 7 bases, and 10 bases lay outside the gene matches. In nucleotides, the CDR3 is TGTGCCAGCTCAAAAACGGGGACAGGGACCTACGAGCAGTACTTC. This translates into CASSKTGTGTYEQYF.

The chain carries TRBV9 and TRBJ2-2, with D possibly called TRBD1 or TRBD2 (5 bases each). CDR1 is SGDLS, CDR2 YYNGEE, per germline. The V end lost 6 bases, the J end lost 0 bases, and 9 bases lay between the germline ends. The CDR3 covers 14 residues. The CDR3 coding sequence is TGTGCCAGCACGGGACCATCGAACACCGGGGAGCTGTTTTTT. As protein: CASTGPSNTGELFF.

The V gene is TRBV30, the J gene TRBJ2-1, with TRBD2 matching over 7 bases. CDR1 GTSNPN and CDR2 SVGIG come from the germline V gene (reference sequence). The CDR3 length is 12 residues. The V gene end was trimmed by 4 bases and the J gene end by 15 bases; junction bases not matched to a gene: 12. The CDR3 bases are TGTGCCTGGACCTCCAGCGGGGAGGTACGGTTCTTC. This sequence encodes CAWTSSGEVRFF.

The chain recombines TRBV5-1 with TRBJ2-2; TRBD1 matches at 9 bases. CDR3 length: 15 residues. The germline gives CDR1 SGHRS, CDR2 YFSETQ. Germline trimming cut 3 bases from V and 6 bases from J; bases unmatched to any gene: 6. DNA of the CDR3: TGCGCCAGCAGCTCACAGGGGGCCCCACCCGGGGAGCTGTTTTTT. Translating gives CASSSQGAPPGELFF. Full variable domain (missing parts from reference TRBV5-1 and TRBJ2-2): KAGVTQTPRYLIKTRGQQVTLSCSPISGHRSVSWYQQTPGQGLQFLFEYFSETQRNKGNFPGRFSGRQFSNSRSEMNVSTLELGDSALYLCASSSQGAPPGELFFGEGSRLTVL.

A word on this clone: The germline gene is not matched at one end of the junction; a read error may be the cause. This chain joins TRBV7-2 and TRBJ2-7; TRBD2 matches 9 bases. Germline V CDR1 and CDR2: SGHTA, FQGNSA. This CDR3 spans 14 amino acids. DNA for the CDR3: TGTGCCAGCAGCGTAGCGGGAGAGGGGTACGAGCAGTACTTC. Translated, it gives CASSVAGEGYEQYF.

V gene TRBV6-5 combines with J gene TRBJ2-5, with D perhaps TRBD1 or TRBD2 (5 bases each). Germline lookup yields CDR1 MNHEY and CDR2 SVGAGI. The CDR3 is 13 residues long. The ends were cut back, 7 bases at V and 1 base at J, with 10 bases in the middle. CDR3 DNA sequence: TGTGCCAGCAATTGGGGGTCCCAAGAGACCCAGTACTTC. As protein: CASNWGSQETQYF.

The chain combines TRBV28 with TRBJ1-5; possibly TRBD1 for D (5 bases). The CDR3 is made up of 15 amino acids. Trimming pared 7 bases from V and 1 base from J, leaving 14 bases between. Germline V gene data show CDR1 as MDHEN and CDR2 as SYDVKM. CDR3 protein: CASILAGQSNQPQHF. The CDR3 coding sequence is TGTGCCAGCATACTCGCAGGGCAAAGCAATCAGCCCCAGCATTTT.